The 27 T cell receptor beta chains below come from one sample, sequenced in a study of T cell responses to AZD1222 COVID-19 vaccine. The data were produced by immunoSEQ multiplex PCR, yet TCRdb's version contains in-frame clones alone and is incomplete. The table lists around 150,000 clones, roughly nine tenths of them singletons. The specimen comprised peripheral blood, sampled 28 days after the second AZD1222 dose. The receptors were sampled from an adult who received the AZD1222 COVID-19 vaccine.

This clone was recorded once. The chain recombines TRBV5-6 with TRBJ1-2; a weak D match, TRBD1 (6 bases). The ends were cut back, 1 base at V and 2 bases at J, with 12 bases in the middle. The CDR3 covers 15 residues. Germline V gene sequence: CDR1 SGHDT, CDR2 YYEEEE. The CDR3 loop reads CASSLRARGNYGYTF. CDR3 sequence (DNA): TGTGCCAGCAGCTTGCGGGCCAGGGGAAACTATGGCTACACCTTC.

This clone has a single count. The chain joins TRBV5-1 to TRBJ2-5; possible D gene TRBD1, 5 bases. The CDR3 spans 14 residues. CDR1 and CDR2 from the germline V gene are SGHRS and YFSETQ. V shed 1 base and J shed 5 bases, with 12 bases lying between them. The CDR3 DNA sequence: TGCGCCAGCAGCTTGTTGGGCGCAGGGGAGACCCAGTACTTC. Translated: CASSLLGAGETQYF. The full variable domain, rest sourced from reference TRBV5-1 and TRBJ2-5, is KAGVTQTPRYLIKTRGQQVTLSCSPISGHRSVSWYQQTPGQGLQFLFEYFSETQRNKGNFPGRFSGRQFSNSRSEMNVSTLELGDSALYLCASSLLGAGETQYFGPGTRLLVL.

The chain carries TRBV7-9 and TRBJ1-2; the D gene is possibly TRBD1 (5 bases). CDR1 and CDR2 (germline): SEHNR, FQNEAQ (reference sequence). The CDR3 contains 12 residues. V was trimmed by 5 bases and J by 8 bases, leaving 12 bases between them. CDR3 bases: TGTGCCAGCAGCCAGACAGCCCTGGGCTACACCTTC. Encoded protein: CASSQTALGYTF.

This rearrangement joins TRBV27 to TRBJ2-7; perhaps D is TRBD1 or TRBD2 (5 bases each). The V end was cut by 5 bases, the J end by 6 bases, with 11 bases between. There are 12 residues in the CDR3. From germline, CDR1 is MNHEY and CDR2 SMNVEV (reference sequence). CDR3 in amino acids: CASSLIGTEQYF. The DNA for the CDR3 is TGTGCCAGCAGTCTTATAGGGACCGAGCAGTACTTC.

V is TRBV9 and J is TRBJ2-5; D is possibly TRBD2 (7 bases). CDR3 size: 15 residues. From germline, CDR1 is SGDLS and CDR2 YYNGEE. Deletions cut 0 bases from V and 4 bases from J, with 13 bases between. CDR3: CASSVEGGGGETQYF. For the CDR3, the DNA is TGTGCCAGCAGCGTAGAAGGCGGGGGCGGAGAGACCCAGTACTTC.

The J gene is TRBJ2-3, the V gene TRBV4-2; the D gene is possibly TRBD1 (6 bases). The length of the CDR3 is 16 residues. The germline V gene encodes CDR1 LGHNA and CDR2 YNFKEQ. The V end lost 5 bases, the J end lost 2 bases, and 17 bases lay between the germline ends. CDR3 residues: CASSGRRGGFTDTQYF. CDR3 coding DNA: TGTGCCAGCAGCGGAAGGAGAGGGGGATTCACAGATACGCAGTATTTT.

V gene TRBV19 combines with J gene TRBJ1-2, with TRBD1 matching 8 bases. V shed 9 bases, J shed 4 bases, and the junction held 1 base outside the gene matches. This CDR3 has 11 amino acids. Per the germline V gene, CDR1 is LNHDA and CDR2 is SQIVND (reference sequence). The CDR3 DNA is TGTGCCAGCGGGACAGGCTATGGCTACACCTTC. Residues: CASGTGYGYTF.

The chain joins TRBV27 to TRBJ1-6; 11 bases line up with TRBD1. This CDR3 comprises 14 residues. V lost 7 bases to trimming and J lost 10 bases; unmatched junction nucleotides: 6. CDR1 MNHEY and CDR2 SMNVEV come from the germline V gene (reference sequence). Here the CDR3 DNA reads TGTGCCAGCAAAAGGACAGGGGGCGCGTCACCCCTCCACTTT. Translating it yields CASKRTGGASPLHF.

The chain carries TRBV3-1 (or the pseudogene TRBV3-2) and TRBJ1-6; tentatively, D is TRBD1 (5 bases). V was pared by 1 base and J by 10 bases, with 8 bases between. The CDR3 runs 13 residues. Germline assignment: CDR1 LGHDT and CDR2 YNNKEL (reference sequence). CDR3: CASSQAGDSPLHF. In DNA, the CDR3 is TGTGCCAGCAGCCAAGCGGGGGACTCACCCCTCCACTTT.

This sequence joins TRBV28 and TRBJ1-6, with unresolved D. CDR3 length: 13 residues. The V and J ends lost 8 bases and 9 bases respectively, with 14 bases between them. Germline assignment: CDR1 MDHEN and CDR2 SYDVKM. CDR3 sequence: CASLRTIGSPLHF. For the CDR3, the DNA is TGTGCCAGCCTCCGGACTATCGGTTCACCCCTCCACTTT. The entire variable domain, with the rest obtained from reference TRBV28 and TRBJ1-6, is as follows: DVKVTQSSRYLVKRTGEKVFLECVQDMDHENMFWYRQDPGLGLRLIYFSYDVKMKEKGDIPEGYSVSREKKERFSLILESASTNQTSMYLCASLRTIGSPLHFGNGTRLTVT.

Regarding this clone: The identical CDR3 is also encoded by other nucleotide sequences in the sample. The rearrangement links TRBV7-9 to TRBJ2-3, with no clear D. From germline, CDR1 is SEHNR and CDR2 FQNEAQ (reference sequence). The CDR3 sequence is 12 residues long. Between the trimmed V and J ends, which lost 5 bases and 6 bases, there was a span of 9 bases. CDR3: CASSPYRDTQYF. In DNA, the CDR3 is TGTGCCAGCAGCCCCTATAGGGATACGCAGTATTTT.

V gene TRBV5-4 combines with J gene TRBJ1-1, with a weak D call TRBD1 (6 bases). The CDR3 has 15 amino acids. Germline values: CDR1 SGHNT, CDR2 YYREEE (reference sequence). Trimming took off 4 bases at V and 0 bases at J, with 13 bases between the two ends. CDR3 sequence: CASSRTTGMNTEAFF. DNA of the CDR3: TGTGCCAGCAGCCGGACGACAGGTATGAACACTGAAGCTTTCTTT.

This chain uses TRBV14 with TRBJ1-6, with 9 bases that match TRBD1. Germline CDR1 SGHDN, CDR2 FVKESK. The V gene end was trimmed by 4 bases and the J gene end by 10 bases; junction bases not matched to a gene: 8. The CDR3 spans 15 residues. This CDR3 reads CASSRKQGAQSPLHF. The CDR3 nucleotides read TGTGCCAGCAGCCGGAAACAGGGGGCCCAGTCACCCCTCCACTTT.

The V call is TRBV4-3, the J call TRBJ1-1; D is perhaps TRBD1 (5 bases). Germline-derived CDR1 and CDR2 are LGHNA and YSLEER. CDR3 length equals 13 residues. V gave up 3 bases and J gave up 3 bases, with 8 bases separating them. CDR3 amino acids: CASSHLGDTEAFF. The DNA for the CDR3 is TGCGCCAGCAGCCACTTGGGGGACACTGAAGCTTTCTTT.

V is TRBV7-3 and J is TRBJ2-2, with 7 nucleotides matching TRBD2. The germline CDR1 and CDR2 sequences are SGHTA and FQGTGA. The CDR3 runs 15 residues. J gave up 0 bases and V 3 bases, and 1 base lay outside the gene matches. CDR3 sequence: CASSFSGANTGELFF. The CDR3, as DNA: TGTGCCAGCAGCTTCAGCGGGGCGAACACCGGGGAGCTGTTTTTT.

The chain uses TRBV13 and TRBJ2-3; no firm D call. Germline loops: CDR1 PRHDT, CDR2 FYEKMQ (reference sequence). V shed 0 bases and J shed 1 base, with 8 bases lying between them. The CDR3 is 15 residues long. CDR3 sequence reads: CASSLGEWGTDTQYF. Written as DNA, the CDR3 is TGTGCCAGCAGCTTAGGAGAGTGGGGCACAGATACGCAGTATTTT.

The rearrangement uses TRBV6-5 and TRBJ2-3; D tentatively fits TRBD1 or TRBD2 (5 bases each). Germline CDR1 and CDR2: MNHEY and SVGAGI. Trimming shortened V by 0 bases and J by 1 base, and 11 bases separated the two germline ends. This CDR3 region has 16 residues. The CDR3 coding sequence is TGTGCCAGCAGTTACTCGAGGGGAAGGGGCACAGATACGCAGTATTTT. Protein: CASSYSRGRGTDTQYF.

This sequence joins TRBV5-4 and TRBJ2-5; D possibly corresponds to TRBD2 (5 bases). The CDR3 extends over 15 amino acids. Germline V gene data show CDR1 as SGHNT and CDR2 as YYREEE (reference sequence). Trimming left V 0 bases short and J 0 bases short, with 9 bases between. The chain's CDR3 is CASSLAAADQETQYF. CDR3 sequence (DNA): TGTGCCAGCAGCTTGGCGGCAGCGGACCAAGAGACCCAGTACTTC.

The J gene is TRBJ1-3, the V gene TRBV7-9, with unresolved D. V lost 4 bases and J 4 bases, leaving 14 bases between the germline ends. The CDR3 has 15 amino acids. Germline lookup yields CDR1 SEHNR and CDR2 FQNEAQ (reference sequence). CDR3 in amino acids: CASSSGDFPGNTIYF. CDR3 in DNA: TGTGCCAGCAGCTCCGGAGATTTTCCAGGAAACACCATATATTTT.

The chain uses TRBV11-2 and TRBJ2-4, with D uncertain. With 3 bases removed from V and 3 bases from J, the gap between germline ends came to 6 bases. There are 13 residues in the CDR3. The germline V gene has CDR1 SGHAT and CDR2 FQNNGV. CDR3: CASSFDIKNIQYF. DNA for the CDR3: TGTGCCAGCAGCTTTGACATCAAAAACATTCAGTACTTC.

In its sample, this clone was seen a few times. The chain links TRBV27 to TRBJ1-2; a possible D gene is TRBD1 (5 bases). The CDR3 length is 14 residues. From germline, CDR1 is MNHEY and CDR2 SMNVEV (reference sequence). Between the trimmed V and J ends, which lost 8 bases and 1 base, there was a span of 14 bases. CDR3 sequence (DNA): TGTGCCAGCGGAGGGGTGAGAGATAACTATGGCTACACCTTC. Translating gives CASGGVRDNYGYTF.

This chain's CDR3 is CASSTQGVVSYGYTF. CDR3 bases: TGTGCCAGTAGTACACAGGGGGTAGTGAGCTATGGCTACACCTTC. V and J are TRBV19 and TRBJ1-2; 8 bases match TRBD1. The J segment lost 4 bases and the V segment lost 4 bases, leaving 8 bases of the junction unmatched. This CDR3 has 15 amino acids. The germline V gene encodes CDR1 LNHDA and CDR2 SQIVND (reference sequence).

Here the CDR3 reads CARTGGVNSPLHF. Here the CDR3 DNA reads TGTGCCAGGACAGGAGGGGTTAATTCACCCCTCCACTTT. The J gene is TRBJ1-6, the V gene TRBV9; possibly TRBD1 for D (6 bases). Per germline, CDR1 SGDLS and CDR2 YYNGEE. This CDR3 is built from 13 residues. V was cut by 8 bases and J by 6 bases, with 12 bases left in between.

The chain uses TRBV7-9 and TRBJ2-7; D possibly corresponds to TRBD2 (6 bases). Germline CDR1 and CDR2: SEHNR and FQNEAQ (reference sequence). Trimming pared 5 bases from V and 2 bases from J, leaving 10 bases between. This CDR3 region has 13 residues. The DNA for the CDR3 is TGTGCCAGCAGCCCCTCGGGAGCCTACGAGCAGTACTTC. The encoded protein is CASSPSGAYEQYF.

In its sample, this clone was seen a few times. This chain connects TRBV19 to TRBJ1-2; 7 nucleotides agree with TRBD1. The germline V gene encodes CDR1 LNHDA and CDR2 SQIVND (reference sequence). The CDR3 totals 15 residues. The junction had 9 bases not matched to a gene; V was cut back by 3 bases and J by 5 bases. Written as DNA, the CDR3 is TGTGCCAGTAGTATTCCACAGGGGATCTGGTATGGCTACACCTTC. It is translated as CASSIPQGIWYGYTF.

V is TRBV28 and J is TRBJ1-1; perhaps TRBD1 as D (6 bases). The CDR3 length is 15 residues. CDR1 and CDR2 (germline): MDHEN, SYDVKM. Trimming stripped 5 bases from V and 4 bases from J, with 17 bases between. The CDR3 region is CASSALGGLITEAFF. CDR3 in DNA: TGTGCCAGCAGTGCCCTCGGGGGGCTGATCACTGAAGCTTTCTTT.

The rearrangement uses TRBV7-9 and TRBJ1-4; 8 bases are a match to TRBD1. J gave up 8 bases and V 5 bases, and 4 bases lay outside the gene matches. The CDR3 contains 13 residues. Germline CDR1 reads SEHNR; CDR2 reads FQNEAQ (reference sequence). CDR3 sequence reads: CASSPTGVEKLFF. CDR3 DNA sequence: TGTGCCAGCAGCCCGACAGGGGTCGAAAAACTGTTTTTT. Supplemented by reference TRBV7-9 and TRBJ1-4, the full variable domain reads DTGVSQNPRHKITKRGQNVTFRCDPISEHNRLYWYRQTLGQGPEFLTYFQNEAQLEKSRLLSDRFSAERPKGSFSTLEIQRTEQGDSAMYLCASSPTGVEKLFFGSGTQLSVL.